Presented here are 2 T cell receptor beta chains from one specimen sequenced in a study of vaccination and CD4 T cells after COVID-19. Treatment denoted: roughly 11-day PBMC culture with coronavirus spike peptide pools or control peptides (ViraFEST assay). Their recognized antigens are unknown. Sequence data for DNA of cultured CD4+ T cells were generated by the Oncomine TCR Beta short-read assay. MiXCR was run by TCRdb on the PCR reads, yielding one entry per CDR3 protein. This repertoire shows about 16,000 distinct CDR3 sequences, roughly 51% found once; its top ten account for more than 7%. Specimen: CD4+ T cells from blood, cultured in vitro, collected before SARS-CoV-2 vaccination. Receptors were obtained from a human donor who had recovered from COVID-19.

The J gene is TRBJ2-3, the V gene TRBV20-1; TRBD2 might be the D (6 bases). This CDR3 region has 15 residues. The germline gives CDR1 DFQATT, CDR2 SNEGSKA (reference sequence). V was cut by 3 bases and J by 2 bases, with 15 bases left in between. This CDR3 is CSASMGTGTTDTQYF. Here the CDR3 DNA reads TGCAGTGCTAGCATGGGGACTGGAACCACAGATACGCAGTATTTT.

A few counts support this clonotype. V is TRBV28 and J is TRBJ1-5; D is ambiguous. Germline V gene sequence: CDR1 MDHEN, CDR2 SYDVKM. V dropped 6 bases and J dropped 0 bases, with 12 bases sitting between them. This CDR3 is 15 amino acids long. The CDR3 DNA reads TGTGCCAGCAGAACCCCTACAGTTAGCAATCAGCCCCAGCATTTT. Translating it yields CASRTPTVSNQPQHF. The full variable domain, its missing parts supplied by reference TRBV28 and TRBJ1-5, is DVKVTQSSRYLVKRTGEKVFLECVQDMDHENMFWYRQDPGLGLRLIYFSYDVKMKEKGDIPEGYSVSREKKERFSLILESASTNQTSMYLCASRTPTVSNQPQHFGDGTRLSIL.